The next 9 T cell receptor beta chains were all read from a single sample in a study of cytotoxic CD8 clonotypes in ibrutinib-treated CLL. Sequencing was performed with immunoSEQ multiplex PCR; in TCRdb, only in-frame clones are kept and a portion is missing. The sample shows fewer than 400,000 clones, over 60% of them seen only once. The source was PBMCs, collected after 36 months of ibrutinib treatment. Receptors were obtained from a human donor with chronic lymphocytic leukemia.

The chain recombines TRBV5-4 with TRBJ2-7; D assignment may be TRBD1 or TRBD2 (5 bases each). Trimming stripped 1 base from V and 1 base from J, with 24 bases between. In germline, CDR1 is SGHNT, CDR2 YYREEE (reference sequence). This CDR3 region has 19 residues. CDR3 loop: CASSLRPGTLTFLSYEQYF. The CDR3 region has the DNA TGTGCCAGCAGCTTGCGCCCCGGGACCCTCACATTTTTATCCTACGAGCAGTACTTC.

The chain has TRBV11-2 and TRBJ2-5, with TRBD1 matching over 7 bases. This CDR3 comprises 14 residues. V lost 1 base to trimming and J lost 1 base; unmatched junction nucleotides: 0. Per germline, CDR1 SGHAT and CDR2 FQNNGV. DNA for the CDR3: TGTGCCAGCAGCTTAGGGGACAGCCAAGAGACCCAGTACTTC. As protein: CASSLGDSQETQYF.

This clone appeared a few times. The chain combines TRBV14 with TRBJ1-1; no clear D. CDR1 is SGHDN, CDR2 FVKESK, per germline. This CDR3 is 12 amino acids long. V was shortened by 0 bases and J by 10 bases, with 9 bases between the two germline ends. CDR3 DNA: TGTGCCAGCAGCCAAGACGATGCCGGAGCTTTCTTT. It translates to CASSQDDAGAFF.

The V gene is TRBV18, the J gene TRBJ1-4; the D is unclear. Between the trimmed V and J ends, which lost 3 bases and 8 bases, there was a span of 10 bases. The CDR3 length is 13 residues. From germline, CDR1 is KGHSH and CDR2 LQKENI. The CDR3 sequence is CASSPAQWEKLFF. CDR3 coding DNA: TGTGCCAGCTCACCTGCACAGTGGGAAAAACTGTTTTTT. The full variable domain, in which reference TRBV18 and TRBJ1-4 provide the parts outside the CDR3, is NAGVMQNPRHLVRRRGQEARLRCSPMKGHSHVYWYRQLPEEGLKFMVYLQKENIIDESGMPKERFSAEFPKEGPSILRIQQVVRGDSAAYFCASSPAQWEKLFFGSGTQLSVL.

V usage is TRBV19 and J usage is TRBJ2-5; TRBD1 aligns across 9 bases. The junction had 12 bases not matched to a gene; V was cut back by 5 bases and J by 2 bases. CDR3 length: 17 residues. CDR1 and CDR2 (germline): LNHDA, SQIVND (reference sequence). The CDR3 loop reads CASSPSRQGGMQETQYF. CDR3 DNA sequence: TGTGCCAGTAGTCCCTCCCGACAGGGGGGAATGCAAGAGACCCAGTACTTC. Looking up the rest from reference TRBV19 and TRBJ2-5 gives the full variable domain: DGGITQSPKYLFRKEGQNVTLSCEQNLNHDAMYWYRQDPGQGLRLIYYSQIVNDFQKGDIAEGYSVSREKKESFPLTVTSAQKNPTAFYLCASSPSRQGGMQETQYFGPGTRLLVL.

This clone was counted a few times. This sequence joins TRBV6-5 and TRBJ1-2, with D possibly matching TRBD1 (6 bases). V was shortened by 6 bases and J by 4 bases, with 15 bases between the two germline ends. The CDR3 has 14 amino acids. Looked up from germline, CDR1 is MNHEY and CDR2 is SVGAGI. DNA of the CDR3: TGTGCCAGCAGGCCATACGACAGGTCCTATGGCTACACCTTC. Translated, it gives CASRPYDRSYGYTF.

This clone has only one observation. This chain joins TRBV7-9 and TRBJ2-7, with 10 positions matching TRBD2. V lost 5 bases, J lost 3 bases, and 19 bases stayed unmatched. CDR3 length equals 19 residues. CDR1 is SEHNR and CDR2 is FQNEAQ in the germline V gene (reference sequence). CDR3 sequence (DNA): TGTGCCAGCAGCAAAAGACCCCGGGCCGGTCTAGCGGGAGACTACGAGCAGTACTTC. It specifies CASSKRPRAGLAGDYEQYF.

The rearrangement links TRBV29-1 to TRBJ2-7; D remains unclear. V shed 5 bases and J shed 6 bases, with 17 bases lying between them. CDR1 is SQVTM and CDR2 is ANQGSEA in the germline V gene. The CDR3 contains 13 residues. CDR3 sequence reads: CSVMRLVPGEQYF. Here the CDR3 DNA reads TGCAGCGTTATGAGGCTCGTGCCTGGCGAGCAGTACTTC.

Here the CDR3 reads CASSGTGGVYQPQHF. For the CDR3, the DNA is TGTGCCAGCAGCGGGACAGGGGGCGTTTATCAGCCCCAGCATTTT. The V call is TRBV7-8, the J call TRBJ1-5, with 12 bases lining up with TRBD1. The CDR3 is 15 amino acids. V shed 5 bases and J 5 bases; nucleotides not matched to a gene: 4. The germline gives CDR1 SGHVS, CDR2 FQNEAQ.